This is a list of T cell receptor beta chains from one sample in a study of beta chain features in type 1 diabetes. Clones were sequenced by immunoSEQ multiplex PCR, and TCRdb holds only the in-frame ones, with some missing. The sample lists over 150,000 clones, approximately 8.4% occurring once. Specimen: central memory CD4+ T cells from blood. The receptors were gathered from a man aged 18 to 30 with type 1 diabetes. The CDR3 runs from the conserved cysteine through the conserved F or W. The D gene is left open where the match is weak. Size values are once, few and many counts, or a class for expanded clones, and some rows have none.

D,length,size,V,J,CDR3,DNA
-,14,-,TRBV30,TRBJ2-3,CAWSDKRVTDTQYF,TGTGCCTGGAGTGATAAGAGAGTGACAGATACGCAGTATTTT
-,11,few,TRBV5-1,TRBJ2-1,CASSYLNEQFF,TGCGCCAGCAGCTACTTGAATGAGCAGTTCTTC
-,12,-,TRBV28,TRBJ2-3,CASSGNTDTQYF,TGTGCCAGCTCGGGGAACACAGATACGCAGTATTTT
TRBD1,14,-,TRBV28,TRBJ1-5,CASSFGQGNQPQHF,TGTGCCAGCAGTTTCGGACAGGGCAATCAGCCCCAGCATTTT
-,13,-,TRBV27,TRBJ2-2,CASSSGWTGELFF,TGTGCCAGCAGTTCGGGGTGGACCGGGGAGCTGTTTTTT
-,14,few,TRBV6-5,TRBJ2-3,CASSYLSGTDTQYF,TGTGCCAGCAGTTACTTGTCAGGCACAGATACGCAGTATTTT
TRBD2,17,few,TRBV7-9,TRBJ2-1,CASSLVGRGGEYNEQFF,TGTGCCAGCAGCTTAGTAGGTCGGGGGGGCGAATACAATGAGCAGTTCTTC
-,12,-,TRBV7-2,TRBJ2-1,CASSFSGGKQFF,TGTGCCAGCAGCTTTTCTGGGGGGAAGCAGTTCTTC
-,16,-,TRBV7-2,TRBJ1-2,CASSRSTTQGVLGYTF,TGTGCCAGCAGCCGCTCCACGACCCAAGGGGTACTTGGCTACACCTTC
-,13,-,TRBV28,TRBJ2-5,CASSYQYQETQYF,TGTGCCAGCAGTTATCAGTACCAAGAGACCCAGTACTTC
TRBD1,15,few,TRBV18,TRBJ1-2,CASSPTGQVYYGYTF,TGTGCCAGCTCACCAACGGGACAGGTTTACTATGGCTACACCTTC
-,14,few,TRBV28,TRBJ2-5,CASRRSFGRETQYF,TGTGCCAGCCGGAGATCGTTTGGTCGGGAGACCCAGTACTTC
-,13,-,TRBV6-6,TRBJ2-7,CASSYSSWYEQYF,TGTGCCAGCAGTTACTCGAGTTGGTACGAGCAGTACTTC
-,15,few,TRBV5-1,TRBJ2-1,CASSPGLKGDNEQFF,TGCGCCAGCAGCCCCGGACTCAAGGGTGACAATGAGCAGTTCTTC
TRBD1,13,few,TRBV2,TRBJ1-2,CASRTGTVYGYTF,TGTGCCAGCAGGACCGGGACAGTTTATGGCTACACCTTC
-,18,-,TRBV5-1,TRBJ1-1,CASSPNVLGAGMNTEAFF,TGCGCCAGCAGCCCAAATGTCCTAGGTGCAGGGATGAACACTGAAGCTTTCTTT